A single sample is the source of the 32 T cell receptor beta chains below, sequenced in a study of glioma-infiltrating T cells after dendritic cell vaccination. Sequenced by immunoSEQ multiplex PCR; TCRdb stores in-frame clones only, minus some. Among roughly 100,000 clones, more than 80% were seen once, and the ten largest hold approximately 12%. The sequenced sample was blood, obtained before dendritic cell vaccination. These receptors were taken from a human donor with glioblastoma.

This clone appeared a few times. This sequence joins TRBV7-9 and TRBJ1-6; D may be TRBD1 (6 bases). This CDR3 contains 17 residues. V shed 5 bases and J shed 4 bases, with 18 bases lying between them. CDR1 SEHNR and CDR2 FQNEAQ come from the germline V gene (reference sequence). The CDR3 bases are TGTGCCAGCAGCCGTTTGAGGGGGAATTTATATAATTCACCCCTCCACTTT. The encoded protein is CASSRLRGNLYNSPLHF.

This clone was counted between two and nine times. This sequence joins TRBV6-6 and TRBJ1-5, with 8 positions matching TRBD1. There are 14 residues in the CDR3. Germline assignment: CDR1 MNHNY and CDR2 SVGAGI (reference sequence). With V trimmed by 2 bases and J by 7 bases, 4 bases remained unmatched. CDR3 in amino acids: CASSYGQGGQPQHF. Written as DNA, the CDR3 is TGTGCCAGCAGTTACGGACAGGGAGGACAGCCCCAGCATTTT.

The genes are TRBV6-1 and TRBJ2-7; TRBD1 is a possible D gene (6 bases). The CDR3 runs to 14 residues. Trimming took off 7 bases at V and 3 bases at J, with 16 bases between the two ends. Germline CDR1 MNHNS, CDR2 SASEGT. The CDR3 loop is CASILDRSFYEQYF. DNA for the CDR3: TGTGCCAGCATACTCGACAGGTCCTTCTACGAGCAGTACTTC.

This clone appeared many times. V gene TRBV6-1 combines with J gene TRBJ1-4; D is perhaps TRBD1 (6 bases). The CDR3 is made up of 14 amino acids. Trimming cost V 6 bases and J 0 bases, with 8 bases left between them. The germline V gene encodes CDR1 MNHNS and CDR2 SASEGT. The CDR3 DNA sequence: TGTGCCAGCAGCCGGACAGCAACTAATGAAAAACTGTTTTTT. The encoded protein is CASSRTATNEKLFF.

The chain employs TRBV7-2 and TRBJ2-5, with D perhaps matching TRBD2 (6 bases). The V end lost 4 bases, the J end lost 4 bases, and 16 bases lay between the germline ends. The V gene's germline CDR1 is SGHTA and CDR2 FQGNSA. This CDR3 contains 15 residues. The CDR3 is CASSSDPGGGETQYF. CDR3 bases: TGTGCCAGCAGCTCGGACCCCGGGGGAGGAGAGACCCAGTACTTC.

The J gene is TRBJ2-7, the V gene TRBV21-1; TRBD1 is taken as the D call from the table, unchecked against the DNA. TRBV21-1 counts as a pseudogene. The CDR3 length is 15 residues. This CDR3 is CASRTQDRDLYEQYF. For the CDR3, the DNA is TGTGCCAGCAGGACCCAAGACAGGGACCTCTACGAGCAGTACTTC.

V gene TRBV4-1 combines with J gene TRBJ2-5; the match to TRBD1 covers 9 bases. The CDR3 loop spans 15 amino acids. The J segment lost 5 bases and the V segment lost 4 bases, leaving 8 bases of the junction unmatched. Germline lookup yields CDR1 MGHRA and CDR2 YSYEKL. The CDR3 spells CASSLTGGSGETQYF. The CDR3 DNA reads TGCGCCAGCAGCCTGACAGGGGGATCGGGGGAGACCCAGTACTTC.

The chain employs TRBV7-2 and TRBJ1-4, with TRBD1 matching over 9 bases. V lost 5 bases and J lost 5; bases outside the gene matches: 9. CDR1 and CDR2 from the germline V gene are SGHTA and FQGNSA. CDR3 length: 16 residues. The CDR3: CASSRVAGQGNEKLFF. CDR3 nucleotides: TGTGCCAGCAGCCGAGTCGCAGGACAGGGGAATGAAAAACTGTTTTTT.

The rearrangement uses TRBV19 and TRBJ1-4; 9 positions match TRBD1. J lost 7 bases, V lost 7 bases, and 10 bases had no gene match. CDR3 length: 15 amino acids. CDR1 LNHDA and CDR2 SQIVND come from the germline V gene (reference sequence). DNA for the CDR3: TGTGCCAGTAAATACAGGGGGCAGGGAGGTGAAAAACTGTTTTTT. It translates to CASKYRGQGGEKLFF.

The rearrangement joins TRBV6-1 to TRBJ1-6; 10 bases align to TRBD1. Losses at the gene ends were 6 bases for V and 5 bases for J; bases not matched to a gene: 4. CDR1 MNHNS and CDR2 SASEGT come from the germline V gene. The CDR3 sequence is 15 residues long. As DNA, the CDR3 is TGTGCCAGCAGCCTCGGACAGGGGGATAATTCACCCCTCCACTTT. This gives the protein CASSLGQGDNSPLHF.

V and J are TRBV29-1 and TRBJ2-3; 11 nucleotides agree with TRBD2. Looked up from germline, CDR1 is SQVTM and CDR2 is ANQGSEA. V dropped 0 bases and J dropped 1; count of bases not matched to a gene: 9. CDR3 length: 18 amino acids. The CDR3 is CSVEDEVAGGPGTDTQYF. As DNA, the CDR3 is TGCAGCGTTGAAGATGAGGTAGCGGGGGGGCCGGGCACAGATACGCAGTATTTT.

The gene calls are TRBV6-1 and TRBJ2-1, with 7 bases fitting TRBD2. CDR3 length equals 14 residues. V gave up 7 bases and J gave up 3 bases; unmatched junction bases: 6. Germline CDR1 reads MNHNS; CDR2 reads SASEGT. This CDR3 is CASTGTNNYNEQFF. In DNA form, the CDR3 reads TGTGCCAGCACCGGGACTAATAACTACAATGAGCAGTTCTTC.

The V gene is TRBV4-1, the J gene TRBJ2-7, with D unresolved. Germline CDR1 MGHRA, CDR2 YSYEKL. V was pared by 1 base and J by 2 bases, with 6 bases between. The CDR3 totals 13 residues. CDR3 region: CASSQGHAYEQYF. In DNA form, the CDR3 reads TGCGCCAGCAGCCAAGGACACGCCTACGAGCAGTACTTC.

The table lists this clone with a few counts. The junction differs from germline at one of its ends, possibly a read error. The chain couples TRBV5-5 to TRBJ1-3, with 9 nucleotides matching TRBD1. The CDR3 has 15 amino acids. Germline CDR1 reads SGHKS; CDR2 reads YYEKEE (reference sequence). CDR3 amino acids: CASSFYRGPGNTIYF. For the CDR3, the DNA is TGTGCCAGCAGCTTCTACAGGGGGCCTGGGAACACCATATATTTT.

The chain recombines TRBV4-3 with TRBJ1-1; 8 nucleotides align to TRBD1. This CDR3 is built from 15 residues. Germline CDR1 reads LGHNA; CDR2 reads YSLEER. V lost 3 bases, J lost 6 bases, and 9 bases stayed unmatched. CDR3 bases: TGCGCCAGCAGCCAGAGAGCAGGGGGCCTGGCTGAAGCTTTCTTT. Its translation: CASSQRAGGLAEAFF.

The genes are TRBV5-5 and TRBJ2-7; 9 positions match TRBD1. The junction had 6 bases not matched to a gene; V was cut back by 3 bases and J by 5 bases. Germline assignment: CDR1 SGHKS and CDR2 YYEKEE (reference sequence). The CDR3 length is 14 residues. The CDR3 spells CASSSGTGNHEQYF. CDR3 sequence (DNA): TGTGCCAGCAGCTCCGGGACAGGGAACCACGAGCAGTACTTC.

CDR3 amino acids: CASSLLYGTGLSRGRRELFF. In DNA, the CDR3 is TGTGCCAGCAGCCTCTTATACGGGACAGGTCTATCCCGAGGTCGCCGGGAGCTGTTTTTT. The chain couples TRBV14 to TRBJ2-2; 8 bases align to TRBD1. The CDR3 is 20 amino acids. V gave up 4 bases and J gave up 9 bases; unmatched junction bases: 25. Germline-derived CDR1 and CDR2 are SGHDN and FVKESK.

This chain links TRBV7-2 with TRBJ1-5; 11 positions agree with TRBD1. This CDR3 is 15 amino acids long. V lost 3 bases and J lost 5; bases outside the gene matches: 3. Per germline, CDR1 SGHTA and CDR2 FQGNSA. The CDR3 DNA is TGTGCCAGCAGCTTCGGGACAGGGGGTGATCAGCCCCAGCATTTT. It translates to CASSFGTGGDQPQHF.

The rearrangement joins TRBV9 to TRBJ2-5, with TRBD2 as a possible D gene (5 bases). V gave up 4 bases and J gave up 7 bases, with 20 bases separating them. The CDR3 has 15 amino acids. Germline lookup yields CDR1 SGDLS and CDR2 YYNGEE. In DNA form, the CDR3 reads TGTGCCAGCAGCCCTTTTACGGGGTCGGGTGCGACCCAGTACTTC. Its protein product is CASSPFTGSGATQYF.

The rearrangement uses TRBV7-3 and TRBJ2-1; 11 bases are a match to TRBD2. With 7 bases clipped from V and 9 bases from J, the junction kept 8 bases outside the gene matches. The CDR3 is 14 residues long. CDR1 SGHTA and CDR2 FQGTGA come from the germline V gene. The CDR3 protein is CASTVSGGAGEQFF. CDR3 sequence (DNA): TGTGCCAGCACCGTTAGCGGGGGGGCAGGTGAGCAGTTCTTC.

This clone was seen just once. This chain uses TRBV18 with TRBJ1-5, with 7 bases lining up with TRBD1. The V gene's germline CDR1 is KGHSH and CDR2 LQKENI. V shed 0 bases, J shed 6 bases, and the junction held 8 bases outside the gene matches. The CDR3 spans 16 residues. The CDR3 loop reads CASSPPLGQGGQPQHF. The DNA of the CDR3 is TGTGCCAGCTCACCACCTTTAGGGCAGGGGGGTCAGCCCCAGCATTTT.

The V call is TRBV5-1, the J call TRBJ2-3; 9 bases line up with TRBD2. The CDR3 extends over 16 amino acids. Germline V gene data show CDR1 as SGHRS and CDR2 as YFSETQ. The ends lost 4 bases at V and 3 bases at J; junction bases unmatched: 9. The CDR3 region is CASSGSTSGSTDTQYF. DNA of the CDR3: TGCGCCAGCAGCGGGTCGACTAGCGGTTCTACAGATACGCAGTATTTT.

This clone was detected once. J is TRBJ2-3 and V is TRBV13; D perhaps matches TRBD1 (6 bases). V dropped 6 bases and J dropped 2 bases, with 18 bases sitting between them. Germline assignment: CDR1 PRHDT and CDR2 FYEKMQ (reference sequence). This CDR3 is 16 amino acids long. The DNA of the CDR3 is TGTGCCAGCAGTTCCAGGGGTAGCGCTTCCACAGATACGCAGTATTTT. As protein: CASSSRGSASTDTQYF.

The V call is TRBV7-9, the J call TRBJ1-2, with D possibly TRBD1 on 5 matching bases. Germline assignment: CDR1 SEHNR and CDR2 FQNEAQ (reference sequence). CDR3 size: 14 residues. Deletions cut 1 base from V and 8 bases from J, with 14 bases between. CDR3 region: CASSLVGAGYGYTF. The CDR3, as DNA: TGTGCCAGCAGCTTAGTTGGGGCAGGGTACGGCTACACCTTC.

The chain uses TRBV5-4 and TRBJ2-1; D is possibly TRBD2 (6 bases). The ends were cut back, 10 bases at V and 6 bases at J, with 14 bases in the middle. The V gene's germline CDR1 is SGHNT and CDR2 YYREEE (reference sequence). CDR3 length: 12 residues. CDR3 in amino acids: CAPGGLGNEQFF. In DNA, the CDR3 is TGTGCCCCCGGGGGACTGGGCAATGAGCAGTTCTTC.

V and J are TRBV9 and TRBJ2-5; 8 positions agree with TRBD1. With 2 bases clipped from V and 3 bases from J, the junction kept 15 bases outside the gene matches. The germline gives CDR1 SGDLS, CDR2 YYNGEE. This CDR3 comprises 18 residues. CDR3: CASSVFRGQGQEEETQYF. The CDR3 DNA follows: TGTGCCAGCAGCGTTTTCCGAGGACAGGGACAGGAAGAAGAGACCCAGTACTTC.

The J gene is TRBJ1-2, the V gene TRBV7-8, with D possibly matching TRBD1 (5 bases). The CDR3 extends over 15 amino acids. Germline V gene lookup returns CDR1 SGHVS and CDR2 FQNEAQ. V lost 1 base, J lost 4 bases, and 13 bases lay in between. The CDR3 sequence is CASSLGGPSAYGYTF. CDR3 coding DNA: TGTGCCAGCAGCTTAGGGGGCCCGTCAGCCTATGGCTACACCTTC.

The chain carries TRBV13 and TRBJ2-1, with 8 bases fitting TRBD2. The CDR3 covers 16 residues. Germline CDR1 PRHDT, CDR2 FYEKMQ (reference sequence). V was pared by 4 bases and J by 3 bases, with 8 bases of the junction left unmatched. DNA for the CDR3: TGTGCCAGCAGCTCGGAGCGGGGGATGGTCTACAATGAGCAGTTCTTC. Translation gives CASSSERGMVYNEQFF.

The chain uses TRBV4-3 and TRBJ2-1; tentatively, D is TRBD2 (7 bases). From germline, CDR1 is LGHNA and CDR2 YSLEER. The CDR3 is 16 amino acids. V lost 0 bases and J lost 7, with 16 bases in between. CDR3 bases: TGCGCCAGCAGCCAAGAGGTCTTAGGGGGGGCGAATGAGCAGTTCTTC. It codes for CASSQEVLGGANEQFF.

This chain links TRBV12-5 with TRBJ1-2, with 11 bases aligning to TRBD1. The CDR3 runs to 14 residues. V was pared by 4 bases and J by 5 bases, with 3 bases of the junction left unmatched. In germline, CDR1 is LGHNT, CDR2 FRNRAP. The DNA for the CDR3 is TGTGCTAGTGGTTCGGGACAGGGGGTGTATGGCTACACCTTC. It specifies CASGSGQGVYGYTF.

The chain has TRBV28 and TRBJ1-4, with a tentative D call TRBD1 (5 bases). The CDR3 runs 14 residues. Trimming cost V 5 bases and J 8 bases, with 15 bases left between them. CDR1 MDHEN and CDR2 SYDVKM come from the germline V gene. CDR3 residues: CASSPPRGTEKLFF. DNA of the CDR3: TGTGCCAGCAGTCCTCCTAGGGGTACGGAAAAACTGTTTTTT.

The genes are TRBV25-1 and TRBJ1-5, with D possibly TRBD1 on 5 matching bases. Germline lookup yields CDR1 MGHDK and CDR2 SYGVNS. V was cut by 8 bases and J by 5 bases, with 10 bases left in between. This CDR3 contains 12 residues. The CDR3 is CASQGYDQPQHF. The CDR3 DNA reads as TGTGCCAGCCAGGGATACGATCAGCCCCAGCATTTT.